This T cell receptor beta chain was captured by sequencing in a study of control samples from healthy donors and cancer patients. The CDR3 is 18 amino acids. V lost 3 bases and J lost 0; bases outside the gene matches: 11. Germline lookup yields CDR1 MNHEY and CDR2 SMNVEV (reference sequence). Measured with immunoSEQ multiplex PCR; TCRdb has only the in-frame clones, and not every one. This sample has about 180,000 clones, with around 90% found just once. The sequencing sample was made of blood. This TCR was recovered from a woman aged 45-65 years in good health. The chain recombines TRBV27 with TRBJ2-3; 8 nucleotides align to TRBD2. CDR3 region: CASSLFAGGTTSTDTQYF. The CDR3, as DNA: TGTGCCAGCAGTTTGTTTGCGGGGGGCACGACTAGCACAGATACGCAGTATTTT.